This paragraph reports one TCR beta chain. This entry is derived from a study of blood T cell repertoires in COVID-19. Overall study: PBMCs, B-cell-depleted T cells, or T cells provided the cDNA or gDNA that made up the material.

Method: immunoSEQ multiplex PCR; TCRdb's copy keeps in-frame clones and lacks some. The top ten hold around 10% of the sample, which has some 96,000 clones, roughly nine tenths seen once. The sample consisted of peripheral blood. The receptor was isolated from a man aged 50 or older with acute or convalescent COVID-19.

This CDR3 is CASSIPPGTGVWNTEAFF. The CDR3 DNA is TGTGCCAGTAGTATTCCCCCCGGGACAGGGGTGTGGAACACTGAAGCTTTCTTT. The chain uses TRBV19 and TRBJ1-1; 10 nucleotides agree with TRBD1. Looked up from germline, CDR1 is LNHDA and CDR2 is SQIVND (reference sequence). V gave up 3 bases and J gave up 1 base; unmatched junction bases: 11. The CDR3 is 18 amino acids.